What follows is one T cell receptor beta chain and its context. The data were taken from a study of technical replicates of blood from a few donors. The protocol was immunoSEQ multiplex PCR, while the TCRdb copy is restricted to in-frame clones and leaves out a portion. The table lists approximately 70,000 clones, about 91% of them singletons, with 0.35% to 0.45% in the top ten. The clonotype originates from a human donor in good health. The sequenced sample was T cells isolated from PBMCs.

For the CDR3, the DNA is TGTGCCAGCAGTGGGACTATAGGGCTTTACGAGCAGTACTTC. This sequence encodes CASSGTIGLYEQYF. The rearrangement uses TRBV7-9 and TRBJ2-7, with 7 bases matching TRBD2. The ends lost 6 bases at V and 4 bases at J; junction bases unmatched: 9. CDR1 SEHNR and CDR2 FQNEAQ come from the germline V gene (reference sequence). This CDR3 is 14 amino acids long.